A single sample gave rise to the 28 T cell receptor beta chains below, sequenced in a study of blood T cell repertoires in COVID-19. Method: immunoSEQ multiplex PCR; TCRdb's copy keeps in-frame clones and lacks some. The sample has more than 85,000 clones, about 87% seen once. Sequenced: peripheral blood. These receptors all stem from a human donor in a cohort sampled during active COVID-19.

In regard to this clone: Sequence at one end of the junction differs from germline and may be a read error. CDR3: CANSGRGREAWEQYF. The CDR3 DNA is TGTGCCAACAGTGGCCGGGGCAGGGAGGCGTGGGAGCAGTACTTC. V usage is TRBV25-1 and J usage is TRBJ2-7, with D possibly TRBD2 on 6 matching bases. The CDR3 has 15 residues. CDR1 is MGHDK and CDR2 is SYGVNS in the germline V gene.

CDR3 in amino acids: CASSQGGDGYTF. The CDR3, as DNA: TGTGCCAGCAGCCAGGGAGGGGATGGCTACACCTTC. The chain carries TRBV14 and TRBJ1-2; D possibly corresponds to TRBD1 (5 bases). CDR3 length: 12 residues. Germline lookup yields CDR1 SGHDN and CDR2 FVKESK. Trimming removed 3 bases at V and 6 bases at J, with 8 bases between. The full variable domain, with the rest looked up from reference TRBV14 and TRBJ1-2, is EAGVTQFPSHSVIEKGQTVTLRCDPISGHDNLYWYRRVMGKEIKFLLHFVKESKQDESGMPNNRFLAERTGGTYSTLKVQPAELEDSGVYFCASSQGGDGYTFGSGTRLTVV.

The chain joins TRBV6-5 to TRBJ1-4, with D possibly TRBD1 on 5 matching bases. This CDR3 is built from 14 residues. Between the trimmed V and J ends, which lost 6 bases and 15 bases, there was a span of 23 bases. CDR1 and CDR2 from the germline V gene are MNHEY and SVGAGI. The CDR3 nucleotides are TGTGCCAGCAGAAAGAGAGTGGACATCTTAGGGTTGTTTTTT. Encoded protein: CASRKRVDILGLFF.

The gene calls are TRBV28 and TRBJ2-1, with 7 bases fitting TRBD1. Germline CDR1 reads MDHEN; CDR2 reads SYDVKM. J was trimmed by 4 bases and V by 5 bases; bases with no gene match: 5. The CDR3 sequence is 14 residues long. CDR3 sequence: CASSVDRAYNEQFF. Written as DNA, the CDR3 is TGTGCCAGCAGTGTCGACAGGGCTTACAATGAGCAGTTCTTC.

This clone occurred a few times. This chain uses TRBV7-9 with TRBJ1-5, with 8 bases identical to TRBD1. This CDR3 contains 16 residues. Germline lookup yields CDR1 SEHNR and CDR2 FQNEAQ (reference sequence). Losses at the gene ends were 6 bases for V and 5 bases for J; bases not matched to a gene: 12. CDR3 coding DNA: TGTGCCAGCAGGTTCCACAGGGGGGCGTCGGATCAGCCCCAGCATTTT. Amino acids: CASRFHRGASDQPQHF. The whole variable domain, filled in from reference TRBV7-9 and TRBJ1-5, reads DTGVSQNPRHKITKRGQNVTFRCDPISEHNRLYWYRQTLGQGPEFLTYFQNEAQLEKSRLLSDRFSAERPKGSFSTLEIQRTEQGDSAMYLCASRFHRGASDQPQHFGDGTRLSIL.

V gene TRBV6-4 combines with J gene TRBJ2-3; 10 bases match TRBD2. J was trimmed by 2 bases and V by 3 bases; bases with no gene match: 2. In germline, CDR1 is MRHNA, CDR2 SNTAGT. This CDR3 region has 15 residues. The CDR3 DNA sequence: TGTGCCAGCAGTGATCTAGCGGGGGCCACAGATACGCAGTATTTT. Translating gives CASSDLAGATDTQYF.

This rearrangement joins TRBV28 to TRBJ2-1; 8 bases are a match to TRBD2. Trimming cost V 2 bases and J 9 bases; bases outside gene matches: 12. Germline V CDR1 and CDR2: MDHEN, SYDVKM. CDR3 length equals 16 residues. The CDR3 region is CASSLGGSGRLAEQFF. In DNA, the CDR3 is TGTGCCAGCAGTTTAGGGGGGAGCGGGAGACTCGCTGAGCAGTTCTTC.

There are a few counts of this clone. V usage is TRBV5-1 and J usage is TRBJ2-3, with 7 bases identical to TRBD2. J gave up 2 bases and V 0 bases, and 3 bases lay outside the gene matches. CDR3 size: 15 residues. Germline V gives CDR1 SGHRS, CDR2 YFSETQ. CDR3 sequence (DNA): TGCGCCAGCAGCTTGGGGACTAGTGTCACAGATACGCAGTATTTT. Its translation: CASSLGTSVTDTQYF. The full variable domain, completed using reference TRBV5-1 and TRBJ2-3, is KAGVTQTPRYLIKTRGQQVTLSCSPISGHRSVSWYQQTPGQGLQFLFEYFSETQRNKGNFPGRFSGRQFSNSRSEMNVSTLELGDSALYLCASSLGTSVTDTQYFGPGTRLTVL.

The genes are TRBV19 and TRBJ1-2; 8 bases fit TRBD1. This CDR3 spans 16 amino acids. Trimming cost V 3 bases and J 8 bases; bases outside gene matches: 14. Germline CDR1 and CDR2: LNHDA and SQIVND (reference sequence). CDR3 DNA: TGTGCCAGTAGTATTCAGAGGACAGGGATTGCTCGGGGCTACACCTTC. Translation gives CASSIQRTGIARGYTF.

This clone was observed once. The genes are TRBV5-1 and TRBJ2-5; possibly TRBD2 for D (6 bases). V was trimmed by 4 bases and J by 2 bases, leaving 12 bases between them. Germline CDR1 reads SGHRS; CDR2 reads YFSETQ. The CDR3 consists of 14 residues. CDR3 DNA: TGCGCCAGCAGCCCCTCCGGGACTCAAGAGACCCAGTACTTC. It translates to CASSPSGTQETQYF.

DNA for the CDR3: TGTGCCAGTAGTATATTTGGGGGGGCGCGAGAAGACACTGAAGCTTTCTTT. Translation gives CASSIFGGAREDTEAFF. V and J are TRBV19 and TRBJ1-1, with TRBD1 as a possible D gene (6 bases). The CDR3 loop spans 17 amino acids. The V gene's germline CDR1 is LNHDA and CDR2 SQIVND (reference sequence). Between the trimmed V and J ends, which lost 2 bases and 3 bases, there was a span of 19 bases.

This chain links TRBV27 with TRBJ2-1; D unclear. The CDR3 spans 14 residues. V lost 2 bases and J lost 4, with 9 bases in between. CDR1 is MNHEY and CDR2 is SMNVEV in the germline V gene (reference sequence). CDR3 amino acids: CASSLALTYNEQFF. The CDR3 DNA sequence: TGTGCCAGCAGTTTAGCGCTGACATACAATGAGCAGTTCTTC.

The V and J genes are TRBV5-8 and TRBJ1-6, with 8 bases matching TRBD1. The germline CDR1 and CDR2 sequences are SGHTS and YDEGEE. Trimming cost V 4 bases and J 10 bases; bases outside gene matches: 10. The CDR3 spans 15 residues. CDR3 sequence (DNA): TGTGCCAGCAGCAAATCCAGGGGGCGCGGGTCACCCCTCCACTTT. Translation gives CASSKSRGRGSPLHF. Complete variable domain (other parts from reference TRBV5-8 and TRBJ1-6): EAGVTQSPTHLIKTRGQQATLRCSPISGHTSVYWYQQALGLGLQFLLWYDEGEERNRGNFPPRFSGRQFPNYSSELNVNALELEDSALYLCASSKSRGRGSPLHFGNGTRLTVT.

The chain joins TRBV7-2 to TRBJ2-5; D remains unclear. Germline V gene sequence: CDR1 SGHTA, CDR2 FQGNSA. The V and J ends lost 3 bases and 2 bases respectively, with 7 bases between them. This CDR3 region has 13 residues. CDR3 protein: CASSLGLQETQYF. The CDR3 nucleotides read TGTGCCAGCAGCTTGGGCTTACAAGAGACCCAGTACTTC.

This chain links TRBV14 with TRBJ1-2, with 8 positions matching TRBD1. Germline-derived CDR1 and CDR2 are SGHDN and FVKESK. V trimming: 5 bases; J trimming: 4 bases; junction bases outside the gene matches: 9. This CDR3 region has 15 residues. CDR3 nucleotide sequence: TGTGCCAGCAGCGACCAGACAGGGGTGCCCTATGGCTACACCTTC. Translation gives CASSDQTGVPYGYTF.

This chain links TRBV2 with TRBJ1-5; D is ambiguous. Germline CDR1 is SNHLY and CDR2 is FYNNEI. This CDR3 region has 15 residues. Trimming removed 3 bases from V and 0 bases from J, with 9 bases in between. The CDR3 reads CASSDWQYSNQPQHF. For the CDR3, the DNA is TGTGCCAGCAGTGATTGGCAGTATAGCAATCAGCCCCAGCATTTT.

The rearrangement links TRBV2 to TRBJ1-5; D may be TRBD1 (6 bases). Deletions cut 6 bases from V and 0 bases from J, with 9 bases between. CDR1 and CDR2 from the germline V gene are SNHLY and FYNNEI. The CDR3 spans 14 residues. The DNA of the CDR3 is TGTGCCAGCAGGGGGACATTTAGCAATCAGCCCCAGCATTTT. Translation: CASRGTFSNQPQHF.

CDR3 nucleotide sequence: TGTGCCAGCAGGGGATGGGGGAGGGGTATGAACACTGAAGCTTTCTTT. This encodes CASRGWGRGMNTEAFF. V is TRBV27 and J is TRBJ1-1; D might be TRBD1 (5 bases). Trimming stripped 6 bases from V and 0 bases from J, with 17 bases between. The CDR3 contains 16 residues. Germline loops: CDR1 MNHEY, CDR2 SMNVEV (reference sequence).

There are a few counts of this clone. J is TRBJ2-2 and V is TRBV10-3; TRBD2 aligns across 12 bases. CDR3 length: 21 amino acids. Germline CDR1 reads ENHRY; CDR2 reads SYGVKD. Trimming cost V 3 bases and J 4 bases; bases outside gene matches: 18. The chain's CDR3 is CAISDPYRLAGDRSITGELFF. The CDR3 nucleotides are TGTGCCATCAGTGACCCTTATCGACTAGCGGGAGACCGGAGCATCACCGGGGAGCTGTTTTTT.

This clone is categorized as medium-sized. Other DNA sequences in the sample encode the same CDR3. The chain couples TRBV6-5 to TRBJ1-1; D remains unclear. Germline CDR1 MNHEY, CDR2 SVGAGI. The ends were cut back, 5 bases at V and 1 base at J, with 8 bases in the middle. The CDR3 covers 13 residues. The CDR3, as DNA: TGTGCCAGCAGTCGGACTGAGAACACTGAAGCTTTCTTT. Its translation: CASSRTENTEAFF.

The chain combines TRBV2 with TRBJ1-5, with D possibly TRBD1 on 5 matching bases. CDR1 SNHLY and CDR2 FYNNEI come from the germline V gene. Trimming stripped 3 bases from V and 3 bases from J, with 12 bases between. This CDR3 has 15 amino acids. Here the CDR3 DNA reads TGTGCCAGCAGTGAGTTGTCAGGGAACAATCAGCCCCAGCATTTT. As protein: CASSELSGNNQPQHF. The whole variable domain, remainder taken from reference TRBV2 and TRBJ1-5, is EPEVTQTPSHQVTQMGQEVILRCVPISNHLYFYWYRQILGQKVEFLVSFYNNEISEKSEIFDDQFSVERPDGSNFTLKIRSTKLEDSAMYFCASSELSGNNQPQHFGDGTRLSIL.

This chain joins TRBV28 and TRBJ1-2; the D is unclear. CDR3 length: 13 residues. CDR1 is MDHEN and CDR2 is SYDVKM in the germline V gene. Trimming removed 2 bases from V and 8 bases from J, with 12 bases in between. The CDR3 is CASSLEAPRGYTF. The CDR3, as DNA: TGTGCCAGCAGTTTAGAGGCCCCCCGGGGCTACACCTTC.

This rearrangement joins TRBV7-2 to TRBJ2-3; D possibly corresponds to TRBD1 (6 bases). Trimming pared 6 bases from V and 1 base from J, leaving 23 bases between. Germline lookup yields CDR1 SGHTA and CDR2 FQGNSA. The CDR3 contains 18 residues. Here the CDR3 DNA reads TGTGCCAGCAGGAAAGGCAGGGGTCTCGTCATGGGCACAGATACGCAGTATTTT. Encoded protein: CASRKGRGLVMGTDTQYF.

The V gene is TRBV9, the J gene TRBJ1-6; D is ambiguous. Trimming took off 1 base at V and 7 bases at J, with 6 bases between the two ends. CDR3 size: 13 residues. In germline, CDR1 is SGDLS, CDR2 YYNGEE. CDR3 coding DNA: TGTGCCAGCAGCGTAACACTAAATTCACCCCTCCACTTT. Amino acids: CASSVTLNSPLHF. The full variable domain, rest sourced from reference TRBV9 and TRBJ1-6, is DSGVTQTPKHLITATGQRVTLRCSPRSGDLSVYWYQQSLDQGLQFLIQYYNGEERAKGNILERFSAQQFPDLHSELNLSSLELGDSALYFCASSVTLNSPLHFGNGTRLTVT.

The CDR3 spells CATSDHRGSTGELFF. DNA of the CDR3: TGTGCCACCAGTGATCACAGGGGGTCCACCGGGGAGCTGTTTTTT. The V and J genes are TRBV24-1 and TRBJ2-2; 8 positions agree with TRBD1. Trimming cost V 3 bases and J 4 bases; bases outside gene matches: 3. The CDR3 contains 15 residues. Germline V lookup: CDR1 KGHDR, CDR2 SFDVKD.

This clone was counted once. The gene calls are TRBV20-1 and TRBJ1-1; 7 bases align to TRBD1. The CDR3 consists of 14 residues. Germline V CDR1 and CDR2: DFQATT, SNEGSKA (reference sequence). The V gene end was trimmed by 3 bases and the J gene end by 1 base; junction bases not matched to a gene: 5. CDR3 region: CSASHRGENTEAFF. The CDR3, as DNA: TGCAGTGCTAGTCACAGGGGCGAGAACACTGAAGCTTTCTTT.

The chain couples TRBV10-3 to TRBJ1-6; TRBD1 matches 8 bases. Germline CDR1 ENHRY, CDR2 SYGVKD. The CDR3 is made up of 17 amino acids. Trimming at V came to 0 bases and at J to 9 bases, leaving 10 bases not matched to a gene. The CDR3 spells CAISESRGGDRFSPLHF. The CDR3 coding sequence is TGTGCCATCAGTGAGTCGCGGGGAGGGGACAGGTTTTCACCCCTCCACTTT.

This clone was observed a few times. CDR3 nucleotide sequence: TGCGCCAGCAGCTTGGGGACTCCGGGACTCAACACTGAAGCTTTCTTT. Protein product: CASSLGTPGLNTEAFF. V is TRBV5-1 and J is TRBJ1-1; TRBD1 might be the D (5 bases). Germline CDR1 and CDR2: SGHRS and YFSETQ. This CDR3 contains 16 residues. Trimming pared 0 bases from V and 2 bases from J, leaving 14 bases between.